The 8 T cell receptor beta chains in this list originate from one sample, sequenced in a study of blood T cell repertoires in COVID-19. This table comes from immunoSEQ multiplex PCR, and its TCRdb copy is limited to in-frame clones, with some not included. Here the sample spans around 170,000 clones, about 88% being singletons. Sequencing was performed on peripheral blood. The source is a man between 60 and 75 years old with acute or convalescent COVID-19.

This clone has only a few counts. This chain links TRBV30 with TRBJ2-7; the D is unclear. V shed 4 bases and J shed 3 bases, with 13 bases lying between them. The CDR3 is made up of 13 amino acids. Germline values: CDR1 GTSNPN, CDR2 SVGIG (reference sequence). CDR3 amino acids: CAWNTGSGYEQYF. In DNA form, the CDR3 reads TGTGCCTGGAATACTGGATCGGGCTACGAGCAGTACTTC.

This clone has only one observation. The CDR3 coding sequence is TGTGCCAGCAGTATCGACAGTGAGCAGTTCTTC. Translated, it gives CASSIDSEQFF. The V gene is TRBV6-5, the J gene TRBJ2-1; tentatively, D is TRBD1 (5 bases). CDR1 and CDR2 (germline): MNHEY, SVGAGI. This CDR3 region has 11 residues. The V and J ends lost 5 bases and 9 bases respectively, with 8 bases between them.

The rearrangement links TRBV23-1 to TRBJ1-5, with 7 bases lining up with TRBD1. TRBV23-1 counts as an open reading frame of uncertain function. V lost 0 bases and J lost 4; bases outside the gene matches: 9. This CDR3 region has 17 residues. This chain's CDR3 is CASSQSAGGQLNQPQHF. Here the CDR3 DNA reads TGCGCCAGCAGTCAATCGGCCGGGGGACAGCTTAATCAGCCCCAGCATTTT.

J is TRBJ1-1 and V is TRBV2; tentative D call: TRBD1 (5 bases). CDR1 and CDR2 from the germline V gene are SNHLY and FYNNEI. The CDR3 is 13 residues long. V was trimmed by 5 bases and J by 5 bases, leaving 12 bases between them. The CDR3 nucleotides are TGTGCCAGCAGTCTGGACACGATGACTGAAGCTTTCTTT. Protein product: CASSLDTMTEAFF.

This chain connects TRBV11-3 to TRBJ1-2; D not resolved. Trimming left V 5 bases short and J 4 bases short, with 14 bases between. Germline lookup yields CDR1 SGHNT and CDR2 YENEEA. The CDR3 extends over 14 amino acids. The CDR3 sequence is CASSPGRQVYGYTF. The CDR3 nucleotides read TGTGCCAGCAGCCCCGGGAGGCAAGTCTATGGCTACACCTTC.

The chain carries TRBV10-2 and TRBJ1-2, with D tentatively TRBD1 (5 bases). V was pared by 6 bases and J by 4 bases, with 15 bases between. Germline CDR1 is WSHSY and CDR2 is SAAADI. The CDR3 covers 14 residues. The CDR3 DNA reads as TGCGCCAGCAGCGGGACTGGTTTAGGCTATGGCTACACCTTC. Translation: CASSGTGLGYGYTF.

The chain joins TRBV2 to TRBJ2-1; D possibly corresponds to TRBD1 (5 bases). CDR1 is SNHLY, CDR2 FYNNEI, per germline. The CDR3 sequence is 15 residues long. V gave up 2 bases and J gave up 5 bases, with 13 bases separating them. In DNA, the CDR3 is TGTGCCAGCAGTGAAAGGGCAGGGTGGAACAATGAGCAGTTCTTC. Residues: CASSERAGWNNEQFF.

The rearrangement joins TRBV5-6 to TRBJ1-1, with D maybe TRBD1 (6 bases). CDR3 size: 16 residues. CDR1 and CDR2 from the germline V gene are SGHDT and YYEEEE. Trimming stripped 2 bases from V and 1 base from J, with 15 bases between. The CDR3 nucleotides read TGTGCCAGCAGCTTAGAGAAAAGGGGGAGGAACACTGAAGCTTTCTTT. Protein: CASSLEKRGRNTEAFF.